The rows below give T cell receptor beta chains drawn from one sample of a study of CD8 T cells in Susac syndrome. TCRdb ran MiXCR on the immunoSEQ multiplex PCR reads and lists one entry per CDR3 protein. The sample comprises about 200,000 distinct CDR3 sequences, 85% to 95% of which are singletons, and approximately 0.081% rests with the top ten. Sequenced input: CD4+ T cells from PBMCs. These receptor sequences come from a human donor with multiple sclerosis. Each CDR3 is given with its conserved first and last residue.

TRBJ1-6	TRBV6-5	CASSYPQRGPLHF
TRBJ2-7	TRBV30	CAWSVTSGRYEQYF
TRBJ2-5	TRBV3-1	CASSQVTTGDQYF
TRBJ2-2	TRBV10-3	CAISGRGGGTGELFF
TRBJ1-6	TRBV12-3/TRBV12-4	CASWGGSNNSPLHF
TRBJ1-5	TRBV12-3/TRBV12-4	CASTMTGGFSQPQHF
TRBJ1-6	TRBV9	CASSVVPGGDNSPLHF
TRBJ2-3	TRBV20-1	CSARGQDTDTQYF
TRBJ2-5	TRBV29-1	CSANSGFGETQYF
TRBJ1-2	TRBV30	CAWTLQGVPDGYTF
TRBJ1-2	TRBV20-1	CSSGLDTF
TRBJ1-2	TRBV5-1	CASSLGDGTNYGYTF
TRBJ2-3	TRBV29-1	CSVEVGAPSTDTQYF
TRBJ2-5	TRBV18	CASSPGTAETQYF
TRBJ2-7	TRBV5-1	CASSEDSALYEQYF
TRBJ1-1	TRBV30	CAWSSAGQGPIPTMNTEVFF
TRBJ1-5	TRBV12-3/TRBV12-4	CASTMTGRGDQPQHF
TRBJ1-5	TRBV4-2	CASSQEREQPQHF
TRBJ1-6	TRBV12-3/TRBV12-4	CATSGQSNSPLHF
TRBJ2-5	TRBV29-1	CSVAQWGRETQYF
TRBJ1-5	TRBV30	CAWNTGTLNQPQHF
TRBJ1-1	TRBV5-4	CASSLAASNTEAFF
TRBJ2-1	TRBV5-1	CASSYQTGHNEQFF
TRBJ2-2	TRBV2	CASKGTGNTGELFF
TRBJ2-1	TRBV20-1	CSAIRLAGGRGEQFF
TRBJ2-5	TRBV6-5	CASSAGQGKETQYF
TRBJ2-7	TRBV29-1	CSVLSGKGKQYF
TRBJ2-3	TRBV9	CASSVATRDNTQYF
TRBJ1-2	TRBV12-3/TRBV12-4	CASSPMGFYGYTF
TRBJ2-1	TRBV12-3/TRBV12-4	CASSRQGGPYNEQFF
TRBJ1-2	TRBV6-1	CASSEARVFYGYTF
TRBJ2-2	TRBV3-1	CASSLSSLITGELFF
TRBJ2-3	TRBV30	CAWTTSGEAATQYF
TRBJ1-1	TRBV3-1	CASSLTSTGAATEAFF
TRBJ1-1	TRBV23-1	CAIQRGVVGNTEAFF
TRBJ2-7	TRBV5-6	CASSFQGPYEQYF
TRBJ2-1	TRBV3-1	CASTPLVRGYNEQFF
TRBJ2-5	TRBV3-1	CASSHGTGETQYF
TRBJ1-2	TRBV5-1	CASSLREAGDGYTF
TRBJ1-1	TRBV29-1	CSVRQGLGTEAFF
TRBJ1-1	TRBV3-1	CASSFPGQAFF
TRBJ1-2	TRBV25-1	CASSEGNRGSYGYTF
TRBJ2-5	TRBV5-1	CASSEMPQETQYF
TRBJ2-3	TRBV7-2	CASRYPSTDTQYF